The rows below give T cell receptor beta chains drawn from one sample of a study of shared clonotypes between healthy human individuals. The assay was immunoSEQ multiplex PCR, and TCRdb's table has in-frame clones only and misses some. The sample yields 2 million to 2.5 million clones, just under 95% seen once. The sequencing sample was made of naive CD4+ T cells from PBMCs. The receptors were gathered from a man aged 18 to 30 in good health. Some clones in this sample may be carry-over from other donors' samples. The CDR3 runs from the conserved cysteine through the conserved F or W.

j_gene | v_gene | CDR3aa
TRBJ1-1 | TRBV28 | CASTGVNTEAFF
TRBJ2-6 | TRBV18 | CASSPTQGSGANVLTF
TRBJ1-5 | TRBV2 | CASSERRGNQPQHF
TRBJ2-3 | TRBV5-4 | CASSLTSASTDTQYF
TRBJ2-3 | TRBV18 | CASSPYQGDTQYF
TRBJ2-2 | TRBV18 | CASSPPKGTGELFF
TRBJ2-3 | TRBV5-1 | CASSRPTSGSTDTQYF
TRBJ1-2 | TRBV6-1 | CATGQGNYGYTF
TRBJ2-1 | TRBV21-1 | CASRADRGLYNEQFF
TRBJ2-2 | TRBV10-3 | CAISDRVDTGELFF
TRBJ2-5 | TRBV30 | CAWRGSGRPGTQYF